Below are 21 T cell receptor beta chains sequenced from a single sample in a study of monozygotic twins with inflammatory bowel disease. Reanalyzing the 5' RACE reads, TCRdb keeps one entry per CDR3 protein, without DNA. The sample has 330,000 or so distinct CDR3 sequences. Sequencing input: blood. These receptors were obtained from a human donor with ulcerative colitis or Crohn's disease, or a healthy co-twin of an affected twin (not recorded which).

The chain has TRBV20-1 and TRBJ2-3; TCRdb outputs TRBD2, but without DNA this stays unchecked. Germline V gene data show CDR1 as DFQATT and CDR2 as SNEGSKA (reference sequence). The length of the CDR3 is 14 residues. CDR3 in amino acids: CSSTSGGITDTQYF.

The chain uses TRBV29-1 and TRBJ2-1. The CDR3 is made up of 15 amino acids. CDR1 and CDR2 from the germline V gene are SQVTM and ANQGSEA. CDR3 in amino acids: CSVDRSGGSYNEQFF.

The chain joins TRBV25-1 to TRBJ2-5; lacking DNA, the TRBD2 call made by TCRdb goes unchecked. Germline assignment: CDR1 MGHDK and CDR2 SYGVNS. The CDR3 spans 16 residues. Here the CDR3 reads CASSEDSGSWVKTQYF.

V usage is TRBV5-1 and J usage is TRBJ1-6; with no DNA, the TCRdb D assignment of TRBD1 cannot be verified. The CDR3 contains 14 residues. Germline V gene lookup returns CDR1 SGHRS and CDR2 YFSETQ. CDR3 region: CASSPGLEFSPLHF.

The chain combines TRBV5-4 with TRBJ1-3. The length of the CDR3 is 15 residues. CDR1 is SGHNT and CDR2 is YYREEE in the germline V gene (reference sequence). The CDR3: CASSLTVNSGNTIYF.

CDR3 residues: CASSLVGGSNQPQHF. This chain joins TRBV5-1 and TRBJ1-5; TCRdb outputs TRBD1, but without DNA this stays unchecked. This CDR3 spans 15 amino acids. Germline assignment: CDR1 SGHRS and CDR2 YFSETQ.

The rearrangement uses TRBV6-5 and TRBJ2-2. The CDR3 loop spans 15 amino acids. CDR1 and CDR2 from the germline V gene are MNHEY and SVGAGI. The CDR3 is CASSYGPFASGELFF.

J is TRBJ1-1 and V is TRBV5-1; no DNA is available, so the TRBD1 call from TCRdb remains unchecked. CDR3 length equals 14 residues. Germline loops: CDR1 SGHRS, CDR2 YFSETQ. The CDR3 spells CASSPEQGYTEAFF.

This chain connects TRBV7-6 to TRBJ2-1; TCRdb lists TRBD1, though no DNA is available to test this call. Germline V gives CDR1 SGHVS, CDR2 FNYEAQ. This CDR3 is 15 amino acids long. This chain's CDR3 is CASSRRGVPYNEQFF.

The V gene is TRBV7-2, the J gene TRBJ2-7; TCRdb calls TRBD1, which cannot be checked without DNA. In germline, CDR1 is SGHTA, CDR2 FQGNSA. The CDR3 spans 16 residues. CDR3 sequence reads: CASSLAQGGNRPEQYF.

This chain links TRBV12-3 or TRBV12-4 with TRBJ2-3; as DNA is missing, the TRBD2 call by TCRdb cannot be tested. The CDR3 length is 16 residues. This chain's CDR3 is CASSHPGLWGTDTQYF.

V gene TRBV28 combines with J gene TRBJ1-4; the D gene TCRdb calls, TRBD1, cannot be checked with no DNA. Germline CDR1 and CDR2: MDHEN and SYDVKM. CDR3 size: 15 residues. CDR3 loop: CASSSHRGQNEKLFF. The full variable domain, its missing parts supplied by reference TRBV28 and TRBJ1-4, is DVKVTQSSRYLVKRTGEKVFLECVQDMDHENMFWYRQDPGLGLRLIYFSYDVKMKEKGDIPEGYSVSREKKERFSLILESASTNQTSMYLCASSSHRGQNEKLFFGSGTQLSVL.

The rearrangement joins TRBV12-3 or TRBV12-4 to TRBJ1-5; TCRdb picks TRBD1, but there is no DNA to check that call. The CDR3 has 15 amino acids. CDR3 protein: CASSPAGYSYQPQHF.

The rearrangement uses TRBV5-5 and TRBJ2-7; TCRdb lists TRBD1, though no DNA is available to test this call. CDR1 SGHKS and CDR2 YYEKEE come from the germline V gene (reference sequence). The CDR3 is 15 residues long. The chain's CDR3 is CASSLADRVSYEQYF. Full variable domain (rest looked up from reference TRBV5-5 and TRBJ2-7): DAGVTQSPTHLIKTRGQQVTLRCSPISGHKSVSWYQQVLGQGPQFIFQYYEKEERGRGNFPDRFSARQFPNYSSELNVNALLLGDSALYLCASSLADRVSYEQYFGPGTRLTVT.

J is TRBJ2-3 and V is TRBV20-1. CDR3 size: 12 residues. CDR1 DFQATT and CDR2 SNEGSKA come from the germline V gene (reference sequence). CDR3 protein: CSASASTDTQYF.

The chain uses TRBV3-1 and TRBJ2-7; TCRdb returns TRBD2, unconfirmable since there is no DNA. This CDR3 spans 15 amino acids. Per the germline V gene, CDR1 is LGHDT and CDR2 is YNNKEL (reference sequence). Here the CDR3 reads CASSQTSGSSYEQYF.

The chain combines TRBV27 with TRBJ2-7; TCRdb gives TRBD1 as the D gene, but with no DNA this cannot be confirmed. The CDR3 is 12 residues long. Germline CDR1 MNHEY, CDR2 SMNVEV (reference sequence). CDR3 residues: CASMDRGYEQYF.

The chain combines TRBV15 with TRBJ1-5; TCRdb selects TRBD1, and the lack of DNA leaves this call unchecked. In germline, CDR1 is LNHNV, CDR2 YYDKDF (reference sequence). The CDR3 contains 14 residues. The CDR3 protein is CATSAGVGNQPQHF.

This chain uses TRBV7-8 with TRBJ2-1; TCRdb returns TRBD2, unconfirmable since there is no DNA. CDR1 is SGHVS and CDR2 is FQNEAQ in the germline V gene. The CDR3 is made up of 16 amino acids. The chain's CDR3 is CASSPSLAGGDNEQFF.

The V call is TRBV12-3 or TRBV12-4, the J call TRBJ2-1; TCRdb proposes TRBD1, but this gene call is untestable without DNA. The CDR3 sequence is 16 residues long. The CDR3 region is CASSPRGSYSYNEQFF.

V is TRBV2 and J is TRBJ2-1. Germline CDR1 SNHLY, CDR2 FYNNEI. The CDR3 is 15 residues long. CDR3 region: CASSVGGRAHNEQFF. Drawing the rest from reference TRBV2 and TRBJ2-1, the complete variable domain is EPEVTQTPSHQVTQMGQEVILRCVPISNHLYFYWYRQILGQKVEFLVSFYNNEISEKSEIFDDQFSVERPDGSNFTLKIRSTKLEDSAMYFCASSVGGRAHNEQFFGPGTRLTVL.